This T cell receptor (beta chain) is drawn from a study of persistence of HIV-infected CD4 T cells. Background on the study: A median of approximately eight years of suppressive ART preceded sampling.

Note on this clone: What it binds is unknown.

Cells were stimulated nonspecifically with anti-CD3/anti-CD28 magnetic beads. Sorting selected CD4+ T cells upregulating both CD40 ligand and CD69. These HIV-1-infected adults initiated suppressive ART in chronic infection. Inclusion required CMV-positive serology and CD4+ counts above 400 cells/uL. Findings and limits, study-wide: Compared with CD3/CD28-stimulated cells, CMV- and Gag-responding cells showed lower TCRbeta richness.

From germline, CDR1 is LGHDT and CDR2 YNNKEL (reference sequence). Trimming removed 4 bases from V and 7 bases from J, with 10 bases in between. The CDR3 extends over 12 amino acids. Sequencing used immunoSEQ version 4 in survey mode. Sequenced by immunoSEQ multiplex PCR; TCRdb stores in-frame clones only, minus some. Found here are 40,000 or so clones, 88% of them singletons; the top ten hold 0.4% to 0.6%. This clonotype was sampled from an adult woman with HIV who was CMV-seropositive. This specimen was CD4+ T cells sorted from PBMCs after roughly 18-hour stimulation, taken from a patient who received antiretroviral therapy. This chain uses TRBV3-1 (or the pseudogene TRBV3-2) with TRBJ1-2; D remains ambiguous. In nucleotides, the CDR3 is TGTGCCAGCAGCCTCGTATCGGGTGGCTACACCTTC. It translates to CASSLVSGGYTF.